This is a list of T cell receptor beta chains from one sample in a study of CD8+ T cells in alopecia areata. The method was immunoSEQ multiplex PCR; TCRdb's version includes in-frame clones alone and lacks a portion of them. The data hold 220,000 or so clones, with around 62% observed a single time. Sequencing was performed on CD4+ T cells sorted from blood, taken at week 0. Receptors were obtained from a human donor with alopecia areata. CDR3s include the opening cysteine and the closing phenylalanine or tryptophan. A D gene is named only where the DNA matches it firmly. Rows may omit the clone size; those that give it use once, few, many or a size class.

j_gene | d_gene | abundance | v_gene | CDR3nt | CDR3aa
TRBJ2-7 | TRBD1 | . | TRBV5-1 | TGCGCCAGCAGCTTGGGACAGGGTCCGCAGTACTTC | CASSLGQGPQYF
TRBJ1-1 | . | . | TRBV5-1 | TGCGCCAGCAGCTTGGGCGTAGATCGTCCTGAAGCTTTCTTT | CASSLGVDRPEAFF
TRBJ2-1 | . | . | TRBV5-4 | TGTGCCAGCAGCTTGTTAAGGGGGTCGGATAATGAGCAGTTCTTC | CASSLLRGSDNEQFF
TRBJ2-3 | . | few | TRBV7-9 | TGTGCCAGCAGTCGGACTGTAGATACGCAGTATTTT | CASSRTVDTQYF
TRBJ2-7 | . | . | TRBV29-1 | TGCAGCGTTGGGGGAAACGAGCAGTACTTC | CSVGGNEQYF
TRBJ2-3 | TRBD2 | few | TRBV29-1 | TGCAGCGTTGATGGAGCACTAGCGGTGGGCACAGATACGCAGTATTTT | CSVDGALAVGTDTQYF
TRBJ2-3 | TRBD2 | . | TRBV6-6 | TGTGCCAGCAGCGGTAGCGGGGGCCTCGCAGATACGCAGTATTTT | CASSGSGGLADTQYF
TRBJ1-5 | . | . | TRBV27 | TGTGCCAGCAGCCGACCGGGACACACCCAGCATTTT | CASSRPGHTQHF
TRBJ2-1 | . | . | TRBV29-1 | TGCAGCGCCCCCCGGTATGGAGACATAGCCGGATACAATGAGCAGTTCTTC | CSAPRYGDIAGYNEQFF
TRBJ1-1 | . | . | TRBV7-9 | TGTGCCAGCAGTTCGACAGAGAACACTGAAGCTTTCTTT | CASSSTENTEAFF
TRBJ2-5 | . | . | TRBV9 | TGTGCCAGCAGCGTAGGGCGTCGGGGGACCCAAGAGACCCAGTACTTC | CASSVGRRGTQETQYF
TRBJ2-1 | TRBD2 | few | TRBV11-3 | TGTGCCAGCAGCTTGGGACTAGCGGGAGGCGAGCAGTTCTTC | CASSLGLAGGEQFF
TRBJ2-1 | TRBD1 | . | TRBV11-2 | TGTGCCAGCAGCTCCGTGAGGGGGCGAAACAATGAGCAGTTCTTC | CASSSVRGRNNEQFF
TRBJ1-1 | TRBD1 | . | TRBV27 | TGTGCCAGCAGTAAGGGGGACAGAACGAACACTGAAGCTTTCTTT | CASSKGDRTNTEAFF
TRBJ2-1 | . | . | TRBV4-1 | TGCGCCAGCAGCCAGTTGCTGGGGGAGGTAAGCTCCTACAATGAGCAGTTCTTC | CASSQLLGEVSSYNEQFF
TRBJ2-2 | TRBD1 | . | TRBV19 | TGTGCCAGTAGTGCCGGGACAGGGGTTGTCGGGGAGCTGTTTTTT | CASSAGTGVVGELFF
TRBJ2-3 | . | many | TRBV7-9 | TGTGCCAGCAGCTTAACGGGCGGGGCCTACACAGATACGCAGTATTTT | CASSLTGGAYTDTQYF
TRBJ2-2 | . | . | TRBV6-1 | TGTGCCAGCAGTGTAGCGAACACCGGGGAGCTGTTTTTT | CASSVANTGELFF
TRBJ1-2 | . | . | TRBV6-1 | TGTGCCAGCAGTGAATTGGGCAGGGGCTATGGCTACACCTTC | CASSELGRGYGYTF
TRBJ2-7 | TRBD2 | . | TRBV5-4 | TGTGCCAGCAGCTGGGGACTAGCGGAACGCTCCTACGAGCAGTACTTC | CASSWGLAERSYEQYF
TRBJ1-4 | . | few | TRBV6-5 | TGTGCCAGCACCGTAAGGGCTAATGAAAAACTGTTTTTT | CASTVRANEKLFF
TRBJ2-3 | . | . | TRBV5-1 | TGCGCCAGCAGCCCATCCGGACGGTGGGCAGATACGCAGTATTTT | CASSPSGRWADTQYF